This TCR beta chain stems from a study of T cell repertoires in cytomegalovirus infection. TCRdb used MiXCR to reprocess the reads, holding one entry per CDR3 protein. The profile covers hundreds of thousands of distinct CDR3 sequences, with more than 25% appearing a single time and about 14% taken by the ten largest. This clonotype was seen at least ten times. What it binds is unknown. Sample: cultured CD8+ T cells from PBMCs, taken from culture after CMV antigen stimulation. This receptor was identified in a human donor in good health (CMV status not recorded). Some clones in this sample may be carry-over from other donors' samples.

CDR3 region: CASSLEGQIWDSNQPQHF. The DNA for the CDR3 is TGTGCCAGCAGCTTAGAGGGACAAATATGGGATAGCAATCAGCCCCAGCATTTT. The rearrangement uses TRBV7-2 and TRBJ1-5; the D gene is possibly TRBD1 (6 bases). The V end lost 1 base, the J end lost 0 bases, and 16 bases lay between the germline ends. The V gene's germline CDR1 is SGHTA and CDR2 FQGNSA. The CDR3 length is 18 residues.